This T cell receptor (beta chain) was retrieved from a study of CD8+ T cells in alopecia areata. cDNA prepared by RNA extraction and subsequent reverse transcription served as the template for sequencing. Here immunoSEQ multiplex PCR was the method, and the copy in TCRdb shows in-frame clones only, minus some. Among 37,000 or so clones, approximately 54% were seen once, and the ten largest hold around 1.8%. For roughly 5 of the biomarker-study patients, the CD4+ cells were further sorted so as to obtain CD25+CD127- cells. Alopecia areata patients had lesional scalp punch biopsies and peripheral blood taken from them. Cell sorting on a FACSAria was used to separate CD4+ and CD8+ T cells from the PBMCs. CDR1 is MDHEN and CDR2 is SYDVKM in the germline V gene. Trimming cost V 6 bases and J 4 bases, with 13 bases left between them. This CDR3 has 14 amino acids. This clone is a singleton in its sample. Antigen specificity is unknown.

Study findings and constraints: TCR sharing across patients was less clear than in mice, possibly HLA-related.

The rearrangement joins TRBV28 to TRBJ2-1; unclear D gene. The specimen sequenced was CD4+ Tregs sorted from blood. The sequence was obtained from a human donor with alopecia areata. CDR3 region: CASRPPSPYNEQFF. The CDR3 nucleotides read TGTGCCAGCAGACCCCCCTCCCCTTACAATGAGCAGTTCTTC. The whole variable domain, remainder taken from reference TRBV28 and TRBJ2-1, is DVKVTQSSRYLVKRTGEKVFLECVQDMDHENMFWYRQDPGLGLRLIYFSYDVKMKEKGDIPEGYSVSREKKERFSLILESASTNQTSMYLCASRPPSPYNEQFFGPGTRLTVL.